This T cell receptor beta chain is from a study of T-cell memory formation after mild COVID-19 (dated by TCRdb to the early 2020s). Notes on the research overall: TCR sequence clusters from the two donors were largely donor specific. The cohort was made up of two young adult volunteers, one female and one male, who were previously healthy. In a couple of donors, T-cell clones that expanded and contracted after mild COVID-19 were tracked by sequencing TCRalpha and TCRbeta repertoires over time.

Instrument used: Illumina NovaSeq 6000. Using 5'RACE with constant-segment primers, TCRalpha and TCRbeta cDNA libraries were constructed, with sample barcodes and unique molecular identifiers added in the process. Trizol reagent was used to extract RNA from every sample. Libraries were amplified in two PCR steps, with a second sample barcode and Illumina TruSeq adapters added in the second step. The libraries were sequenced on an Illumina NovaSeq using 2 x 150 bp paired-end reads. On the authors' methods: Demultiplexing of reads and collapsing into UMI-guided consensus sequences were performed with migec v1.2.7. With mixcr v2.1.11, UMI consensuses were aligned to TRA and TRB V and J templates and assembled into clonotypes. Clonotypes were classified as expanded or contracted when called significant by both edgeR and NoisET, with noise models trained on biological replicates. edgeR calls used a false discovery rate-adjusted p below 0.01 and a log2 fold-change threshold of 1. As an exploratory analysis of dynamics, PCA with hierarchical clustering was applied to max-normalized trajectories of the 1000 most abundant clonotypes. Separately sequenced CD4+ and CD8+ repertoires were used to assign a CD4 or CD8 phenotype to each responding clone. Using fastp trimming at Q25 and MiXCR clonotype assembly, TCRdb reanalyzed the public sequencing data and kept in-frame beta chains. Identical CDR3 proteins give one entry, which carries the most common genes and DNA. The V and J calls and clone size come from TCRdb's table, not from the authors' own analysis. This sample lists 400,000 to 500,000 distinct CDR3 sequences; about 24% were detected once. Clones ranked in the top ten supply 8.8% of the sample.

Overall study outcomes, separate from this receptor: Contracting CD4+ clones were found mainly in CM and EM memory subsets, while CD8+ clones were enriched in EMRA. Whether the second-wave clones peaking on day 37 were SARS-CoV-2 specific was not confirmed. Only a couple of mild cases were covered by the study, and larger cohorts that include severe cases with pre-infection samples were considered necessary. Balanced CD4/CD8 phenotypes were observed for clones contracting from day 15 to 85, whereas a bias towards CD4+ was observed for a second wave of clones expanding from day 15 to 37. The detection of some responding clones in pre-infection memory suggests that pre-existing cross-reactive memory T cells joined the SARS-CoV-2 response.

On this clonotype itself: The antigen it binds to is not known. There are no base qualities to consult, and no much larger clone falls within one base.

PBMCs were isolated by Ficoll-Paque density gradient centrifugation. There are 17 amino acids in the CDR3, from cysteine to phenylalanine inclusive. Only the CDR3 DNA stays, 51 bases, in frame from base 1. From the germline V gene, CDR1 is SGHRS and CDR2 is YFSETQ. V is trimmed back by 5 bases and J by 0 bases, and the junction contains 14 bases that no gene match accounts for. Specimen: PBMCs or a T cell subset sorted from them (not recorded which). The sequence links TRBV5-1 to TRBJ2-7, with 7 bases matching TRBD2. This receptor was identified in an adult woman who had mild COVID-19 (a few samples of this study predate the infection). The sample titles of this study are shuffled in the database, so cell type and time point are left out; the donor was told from shared clones. The bases are TGCGCCAGCAGTCCTGTAGCGGGTACCGGGCTCTCCTACGAGCAGTACTTC. Its amino acids are CASSPVAGTGLSYEQYF.